This T cell receptor beta chain was profiled in a study of T-cell memory formation after mild COVID-19. TCRdb passed the 5' RACE reads through MiXCR, listing each CDR3 protein once. Here the sample spans hundreds of thousands of distinct CDR3 sequences, about 15% being singletons. This CDR3 spans 15 amino acids. Trimming took off 5 bases at V and 4 bases at J, with 17 bases between the two ends. Germline assignment: CDR1 SEHNR and CDR2 FQNEAQ (reference sequence). The sequence was collected from a man younger than 35 who had mild COVID-19 (a few samples of this study predate the infection). Cell type and time point are not known. The chain uses TRBV7-9 and TRBJ1-2, with TRBD1 as a possible D gene (6 bases). The specimen sequenced was PBMCs or a T cell subset sorted from them (not recorded which). In DNA, the CDR3 is TGTGCCAGCAGCCTTGCGGGGGCGGCGGGCTATGGCTACACCTTC. As protein: CASSLAGAAGYGYTF.